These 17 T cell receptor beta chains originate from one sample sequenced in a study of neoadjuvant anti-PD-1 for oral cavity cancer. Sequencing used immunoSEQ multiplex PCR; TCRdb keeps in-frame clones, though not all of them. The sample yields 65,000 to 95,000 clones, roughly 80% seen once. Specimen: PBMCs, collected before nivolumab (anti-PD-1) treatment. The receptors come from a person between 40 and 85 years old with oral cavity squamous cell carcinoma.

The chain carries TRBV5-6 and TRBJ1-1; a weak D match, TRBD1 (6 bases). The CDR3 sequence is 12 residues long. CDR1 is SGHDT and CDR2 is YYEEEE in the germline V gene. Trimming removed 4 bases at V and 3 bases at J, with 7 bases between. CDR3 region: CASSPGDTEAFF. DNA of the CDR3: TGTGCCAGCAGCCCAGGGGACACTGAAGCTTTCTTT.

The CDR3 region has the DNA TGTGCCAGCAGTGAATCTGGGACGGTCGGACAGCCCCAGCATTTT. It encodes CASSESGTVGQPQHF. This sequence joins TRBV25-1 and TRBJ1-5, with TRBD1 as a possible D gene (5 bases). Germline V lookup: CDR1 MGHDK, CDR2 SYGVNS. CDR3 size: 15 residues. V gave up 1 base and J gave up 7 bases, with 14 bases separating them.

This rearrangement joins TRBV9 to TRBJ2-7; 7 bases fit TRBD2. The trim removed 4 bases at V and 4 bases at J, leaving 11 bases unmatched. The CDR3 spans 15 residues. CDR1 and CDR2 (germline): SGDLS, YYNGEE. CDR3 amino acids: CASSPRWAGEYEQYF. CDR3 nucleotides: TGTGCCAGCAGCCCTCGCTGGGCGGGAGAGTACGAGCAGTACTTC.

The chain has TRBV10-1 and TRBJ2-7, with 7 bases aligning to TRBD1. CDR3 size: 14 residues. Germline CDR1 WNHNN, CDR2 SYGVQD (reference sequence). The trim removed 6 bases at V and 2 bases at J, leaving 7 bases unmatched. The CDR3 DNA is TGCGCCAGCAGCGATCGACAGGGTCCCTACGAGCAGTACTTC. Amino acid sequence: CASSDRQGPYEQYF.

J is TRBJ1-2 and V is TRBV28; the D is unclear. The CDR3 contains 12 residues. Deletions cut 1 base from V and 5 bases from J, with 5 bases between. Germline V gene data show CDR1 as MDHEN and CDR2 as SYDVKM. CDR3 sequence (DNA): TGTGCCAGCAGTTTATTCCGGTATGGCTACACCTTC. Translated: CASSLFRYGYTF.

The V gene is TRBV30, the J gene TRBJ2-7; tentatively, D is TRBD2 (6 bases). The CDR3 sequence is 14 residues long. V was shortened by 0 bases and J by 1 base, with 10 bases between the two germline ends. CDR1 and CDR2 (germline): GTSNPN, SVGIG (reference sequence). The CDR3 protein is CAWSVLGGSYEQYF. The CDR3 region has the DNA TGTGCCTGGAGTGTACTGGGGGGTTCCTACGAGCAGTACTTC.

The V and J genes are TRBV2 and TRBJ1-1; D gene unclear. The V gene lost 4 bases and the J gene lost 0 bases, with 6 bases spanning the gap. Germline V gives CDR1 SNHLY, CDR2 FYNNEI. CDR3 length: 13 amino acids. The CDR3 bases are TGTGCCAGCAGTGCGGAGGTGAACACTGAAGCTTTCTTT. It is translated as CASSAEVNTEAFF. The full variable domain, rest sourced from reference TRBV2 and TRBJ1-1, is EPEVTQTPSHQVTQMGQEVILRCVPISNHLYFYWYRQILGQKVEFLVSFYNNEISEKSEIFDDQFSVERPDGSNFTLKIRSTKLEDSAMYFCASSAEVNTEAFFGQGTRLTVV.

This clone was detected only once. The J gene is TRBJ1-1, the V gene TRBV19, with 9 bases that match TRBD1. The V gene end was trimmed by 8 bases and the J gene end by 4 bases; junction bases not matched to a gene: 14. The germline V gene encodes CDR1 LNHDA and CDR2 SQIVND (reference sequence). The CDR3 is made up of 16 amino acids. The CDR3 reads CASSSRGQGSATEAFF. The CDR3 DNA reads TGTGCCAGTTCGTCGAGGGGACAGGGTTCGGCCACTGAAGCTTTCTTT. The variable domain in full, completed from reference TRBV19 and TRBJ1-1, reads DGGITQSPKYLFRKEGQNVTLSCEQNLNHDAMYWYRQDPGQGLRLIYYSQIVNDFQKGDIAEGYSVSREKKESFPLTVTSAQKNPTAFYLCASSSRGQGSATEAFFGQGTRLTVV.

CDR3 amino acids: CASSPLTGGLTEAFF. CDR3 sequence (DNA): TGTGCCAGCAGCCCTCTGACAGGGGGCCTCACTGAAGCTTTCTTT. The chain is built from TRBV7-2 and TRBJ1-1; TRBD1 matches at 10 bases. The CDR3 is 15 amino acids. V shed 5 bases, J shed 4 bases, and the junction held 7 bases outside the gene matches. The germline gives CDR1 SGHTA, CDR2 FQGNSA.

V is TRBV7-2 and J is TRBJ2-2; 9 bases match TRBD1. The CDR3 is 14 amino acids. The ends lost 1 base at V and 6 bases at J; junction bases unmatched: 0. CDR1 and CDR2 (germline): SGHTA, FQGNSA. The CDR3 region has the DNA TGTGCCAGCAGCTTAGGACAGGGGGCCGGGGAGCTGTTTTTT. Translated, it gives CASSLGQGAGELFF.

This chain's CDR3 is CASRVGATEAFF. The CDR3 DNA reads as TGTGCCAGCCGCGTTGGGGCCACTGAAGCTTTCTTT. The chain combines TRBV27 with TRBJ1-1; possibly TRBD1 for D (5 bases). CDR3 size: 12 residues. V gave up 8 bases and J gave up 4 bases, with 11 bases separating them. Germline values: CDR1 MNHEY, CDR2 SMNVEV (reference sequence).

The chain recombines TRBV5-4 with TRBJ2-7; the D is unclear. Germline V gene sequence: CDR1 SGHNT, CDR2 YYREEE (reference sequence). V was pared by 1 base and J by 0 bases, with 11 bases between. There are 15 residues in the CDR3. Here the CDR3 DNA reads TGTGCCAGCAGCTTGAAAGCAGGCCTCTCCTACGAGCAGTACTTC. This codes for CASSLKAGLSYEQYF.

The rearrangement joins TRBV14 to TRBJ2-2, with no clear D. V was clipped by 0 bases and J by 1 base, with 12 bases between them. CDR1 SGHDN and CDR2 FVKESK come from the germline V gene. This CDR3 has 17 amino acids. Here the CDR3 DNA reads TGTGCCAGCAGCCAAGAAGGTCTATGGGGGAACACCGGGGAGCTGTTTTTT. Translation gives CASSQEGLWGNTGELFF.

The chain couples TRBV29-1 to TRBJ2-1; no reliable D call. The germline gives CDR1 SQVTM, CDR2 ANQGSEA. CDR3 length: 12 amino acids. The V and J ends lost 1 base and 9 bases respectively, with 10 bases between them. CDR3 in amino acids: CSVEVSRSEQFF. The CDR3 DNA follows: TGCAGCGTTGAAGTGTCACGCAGTGAGCAGTTCTTC.

The CDR3 sequence: CACGFGNQPQHF. The CDR3 bases are TGTGCCTGTGGTTTCGGCAATCAGCCCCAGCATTTT. The rearrangement uses TRBV30 and TRBJ1-5; unclear D gene. This CDR3 comprises 12 residues. CDR1 is GTSNPN, CDR2 SVGIG, per germline (reference sequence). Between the trimmed V and J ends, which lost 6 bases and 2 bases, there was a span of 8 bases.

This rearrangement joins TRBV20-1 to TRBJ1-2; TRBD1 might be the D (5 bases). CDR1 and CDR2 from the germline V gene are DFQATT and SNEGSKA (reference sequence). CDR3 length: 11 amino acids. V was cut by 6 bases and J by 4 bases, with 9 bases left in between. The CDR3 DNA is TGCAGTGCAGGGGACGGCTATGGCTACACCTTC. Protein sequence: CSAGDGYGYTF.

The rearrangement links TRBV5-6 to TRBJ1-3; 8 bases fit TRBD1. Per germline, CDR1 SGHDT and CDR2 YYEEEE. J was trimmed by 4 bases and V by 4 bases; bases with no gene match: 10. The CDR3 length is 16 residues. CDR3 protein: CASSPARTGSGNTIYF. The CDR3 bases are TGTGCCAGCAGCCCCGCGAGGACAGGGAGCGGAAACACCATATATTTT.